This passage covers 30 T cell receptor beta chains from one sample sequenced in a study of PD-1 blockade in classical Hodgkin lymphoma. The sample's time point: cycle 4 day 1 (C4D1), after five to seven weeks of nivolumab. Brentuximab vedotin exposure varied among the patients, all of whom had relapsed after autologous stem cell transplantation. Here immunoSEQ multiplex PCR was the method, and the copy in TCRdb shows in-frame clones only, minus some. The profile covers tens of thousands of clones, with 90% appearing a single time and approximately 2.9% taken by the ten largest. Specimen: peripheral blood mononuclear cells (PBMCs), collected before the fourth cycle of nivolumab. Receptors originate from a human donor with classical Hodgkin lymphoma.

The chain couples TRBV6-5 to TRBJ2-1, with 8 bases identical to TRBD1. The trim removed 4 bases at V and 6 bases at J, leaving 5 bases unmatched. The length of the CDR3 is 14 residues. Germline V gene sequence: CDR1 MNHEY, CDR2 SVGAGI. CDR3 sequence (DNA): TGTGCCAGCAGTTCCGGGACAGGACCCAATGAGCAGTTCTTC. Translated, it gives CASSSGTGPNEQFF.

The CDR3 region has the DNA TGCGCCAGCAGCCACGAACAGGGGGCGAGGAATTCACCCCTCCACTTT. It is translated as CASSHEQGARNSPLHF. The chain uses TRBV4-1 and TRBJ1-6; 9 bases map to TRBD1. This CDR3 is 16 amino acids long. CDR1 and CDR2 from the germline V gene are MGHRA and YSYEKL. The V segment lost 3 bases and the J segment 7 bases; nucleotides outside the gene matches: 7.

This clone was counted a single time. The CDR3 here is CASSLSRGSGGEFGYTF. CDR3 bases: TGTGCCAGCAGTTTATCTCGGGGCTCGGGGGGGGAGTTCGGCTACACCTTC. The genes are TRBV27 and TRBJ1-2, with a tentative D call TRBD1 (5 bases). Trimming left V 0 bases short and J 8 bases short, with 22 bases between. The CDR3 is 17 amino acids. CDR1 and CDR2 (germline): MNHEY, SMNVEV (reference sequence).

The J gene is TRBJ2-5, the V gene TRBV10-3; TRBD2 agrees at 8 bases. The CDR3 is 14 residues long. V was pared by 0 bases and J by 5 bases, with 2 bases of the junction left unmatched. The germline V gene has CDR1 ENHRY and CDR2 SYGVKD. For the CDR3, the DNA is TGTGCCATCAGTGAGTCCACGGGGGGGGAGACCCAGTACTTC. It yields the protein CAISESTGGETQYF.

This chain connects TRBV19 to TRBJ1-2; TRBD1 matches 7 bases. The length of the CDR3 is 15 residues. The ends lost 3 bases at V and 4 bases at J; junction bases unmatched: 8. Germline V gives CDR1 LNHDA, CDR2 SQIVND (reference sequence). CDR3 loop: CASSIGPGTAYGYTF. CDR3 nucleotide sequence: TGTGCCAGTAGTATTGGGCCCGGGACAGCCTATGGCTACACCTTC.

The V gene is TRBV10-2, the J gene TRBJ1-2, with 9 bases fitting TRBD1. J lost 5 bases, V lost 3 bases, and 4 bases had no gene match. The germline V gene has CDR1 WSHSY and CDR2 SAAADI. There are 14 residues in the CDR3. The chain's CDR3 is CASSEGGQGYGYTF. The CDR3 DNA reads TGCGCCAGCAGTGAAGGGGGACAGGGTTATGGCTACACCTTC.

The chain links TRBV19 to TRBJ1-6; D is perhaps TRBD1 (6 bases). The CDR3 has 19 residues. Per germline, CDR1 LNHDA and CDR2 SQIVND (reference sequence). Trimming left V 6 bases short and J 0 bases short, with 21 bases between. The CDR3 loop is CASSRIRGGTSSYNSPLHF. DNA of the CDR3: TGTGCCAGTAGCCGTATACGAGGGGGAACGAGCTCCTATAATTCACCCCTCCACTTT.

The J gene is TRBJ1-5, the V gene TRBV6-5; 7 bases align to TRBD1. Germline V gene data show CDR1 as MNHEY and CDR2 as SVGAGI. The CDR3 extends over 14 amino acids. The J segment lost 4 bases and the V segment lost 5 bases, leaving 5 bases of the junction unmatched. The CDR3 spells CASSEGGLNQPQHF. CDR3 sequence (DNA): TGTGCCAGCAGTGAAGGGGGCTTAAATCAGCCCCAGCATTTT.

The chain carries TRBV4-1 and TRBJ2-7; 12 bases are a match to TRBD2. Germline V gene sequence: CDR1 MGHRA, CDR2 YSYEKL. The CDR3 length is 18 residues. V was pared by 0 bases and J by 2 bases, with 8 bases of the junction left unmatched. The CDR3 nucleotides are TGCGCCAGCAGCCAAGATCCCCTAGCGGGGGGGCTCACCTACGAGCAGTACTTC. Translated, it gives CASSQDPLAGGLTYEQYF.

The sample holds one count of this clone. The chain links TRBV29-1 to TRBJ1-2; 7 bases line up with TRBD1. Germline CDR1 and CDR2: SQVTM and ANQGSEA. V lost 6 bases and J lost 4; bases outside the gene matches: 5. This CDR3 is 12 amino acids long. CDR3 amino acids: CSVSGGLYGYTF. CDR3 DNA sequence: TGCAGCGTCTCAGGGGGGCTCTATGGCTACACCTTC.

This rearrangement joins TRBV10-3 to TRBJ2-5; possibly TRBD1 for D (6 bases). V lost 6 bases to trimming and J lost 1 base, with 12 bases between them. CDR1 is ENHRY, CDR2 SYGVKD, per germline. The CDR3 has 14 amino acids. The CDR3 loop reads CAISRGPSQETQYF. CDR3 DNA: TGTGCCATCAGCAGGGGCCCAAGCCAAGAGACCCAGTACTTC.

This clone has more than one count but fewer than ten. The chain uses TRBV28 and TRBJ2-7; D possibly corresponds to TRBD1 (6 bases). The CDR3 sequence is 16 residues long. In germline, CDR1 is MDHEN, CDR2 SYDVKM. The V end lost 10 bases, the J end lost 4 bases, and 26 bases lay between the germline ends. The CDR3 nucleotides are TGTGCCACCAAACCGAACCGCCGGGACACCTATTACGAGCAGTACTTC. Translated: CATKPNRRDTYYEQYF. Full variable domain (rest looked up from reference TRBV28 and TRBJ2-7): DVKVTQSSRYLVKRTGEKVFLECVQDMDHENMFWYRQDPGLGLRLIYFSYDVKMKEKGDIPEGYSVSREKKERFSLILESASTNQTSMYLCATKPNRRDTYYEQYFGPGTRLTVT.

The chain carries TRBV18 and TRBJ2-5; D could derive from TRBD1 or TRBD2 (5 bases each). Matching the DNA end better, TRBJ2-7 makes the J call doubtful. The CDR3 length is 15 residues. Germline V gene lookup returns CDR1 KGHSH and CDR2 LQKENI. CDR3 sequence (DNA): TGTGCCAGCTCACCCGGACAAGATGGGACCAACGAGCAGTACTTC. Encoded protein: CASSPGQDGTNEQYF.

This chain connects TRBV4-2 to TRBJ1-1; TRBD1 agrees at 8 bases. Unmatched junction bases numbered 8, after V lost 1 base and J lost 1 base. CDR1 and CDR2 from the germline V gene are LGHNA and YNFKEQ. This CDR3 comprises 17 residues. In DNA form, the CDR3 reads TGTGCCAGCAGCCAAGCTTTTTTAGGACAGGGGAACACTGAAGCTTTCTTT. Encoded protein: CASSQAFLGQGNTEAFF.

The chain recombines TRBV19 with TRBJ1-5; no reliable D call. V was cut by 0 bases and J by 5 bases, with 14 bases left in between. Germline CDR1 reads LNHDA; CDR2 reads SQIVND (reference sequence). The CDR3 is made up of 16 amino acids. The chain's CDR3 is CASSIDPPGFYQPQHF. CDR3 coding DNA: TGTGCCAGTAGTATAGACCCGCCGGGATTTTATCAGCCCCAGCATTTT.

The chain recombines TRBV9 with TRBJ2-6, with 10 nucleotides matching TRBD2. V was clipped by 4 bases and J by 2 bases; unmatched bases: 6. CDR1 and CDR2 from the germline V gene are SGDLS and YYNGEE. This CDR3 has 17 amino acids. CDR3 DNA sequence: TGTGCCAGCAGCAAAGAGGGACTAGCGACTGGGGCCAACGTCCTGACTTTC. It translates to CASSKEGLATGANVLTF.

This clone occurred once. The CDR3 reads CAWSVGGTGELFF. In nucleotides, the CDR3 is TGTGCCTGGAGTGTCGGGGGAACCGGGGAGCTGTTTTTT. The V and J genes are TRBV30 and TRBJ2-2, with TRBD2 as a possible D gene (6 bases). V lost 0 bases and J lost 5, with 7 bases in between. The CDR3 runs 13 residues. Germline-derived CDR1 and CDR2 are GTSNPN and SVGIG (reference sequence).

The chain employs TRBV25-1 and TRBJ1-2; D is undetermined. Trimming cost V 2 bases and J 3 bases, with 7 bases left between them. Germline CDR1 is MGHDK and CDR2 is SYGVNS. This CDR3 comprises 13 residues. Here the CDR3 DNA reads TGTGCCAGCAGTGAAGATGGCGACTATGGCTACACCTTC. Its translation: CASSEDGDYGYTF.

This chain uses TRBV6-5 with TRBJ1-6, with D maybe TRBD1 (5 bases). Germline CDR1 is MNHEY and CDR2 is SVGAGI. V was cut by 2 bases and J by 8 bases, with 13 bases left in between. CDR3 length: 15 amino acids. CDR3 DNA sequence: TGTGCCAGCAGTTACAGCAGGGAAGGATATTCACCCCTCCACTTT. It codes for CASSYSREGYSPLHF.

This clone appeared a single time. The chain combines TRBV4-3 with TRBJ2-1; D may correspond to TRBD1 or TRBD2 (5 bases each). V lost 3 bases and J lost 6, with 21 bases in between. CDR1 LGHNA and CDR2 YSLEER come from the germline V gene. The CDR3 runs to 17 residues. The CDR3 sequence is CASSQARGALGPNEQFF. For the CDR3, the DNA is TGCGCCAGCAGCCAGGCCCGAGGGGCACTTGGGCCCAATGAGCAGTTCTTC.

The chain combines TRBV30 with TRBJ2-5, with D perhaps assigned TRBD1 or TRBD2 (6 bases each). This CDR3 is 12 amino acids long. Trimming took 8 bases from V and 7 from J, leaving 17 bases between them. The germline CDR1 and CDR2 sequences are GTSNPN and SVGIG (reference sequence). The CDR3 coding sequence is TGTGCCACCTTAAGGGGGGCTAGGACCCAGTACTTC. The encoded protein is CATLRGARTQYF.

The chain employs TRBV6-1 and TRBJ2-7, with TRBD2 matching over 12 bases. V lost 4 bases and J lost 7; bases outside the gene matches: 5. Germline assignment: CDR1 MNHNS and CDR2 SASEGT. The CDR3 covers 14 residues. The CDR3 sequence is CASSVLAGGVEQYF. The CDR3 DNA reads as TGTGCCAGCAGTGTACTAGCGGGGGGCGTGGAGCAGTACTTC.

V and J are TRBV7-9 and TRBJ2-2; 10 nucleotides match TRBD1. V lost 1 base to trimming and J lost 7 bases; unmatched junction nucleotides: 3. The germline CDR1 and CDR2 sequences are SEHNR and FQNEAQ (reference sequence). This CDR3 is built from 15 residues. The CDR3: CASSLGQGANGELFF. The CDR3 coding sequence is TGTGCCAGCAGCTTAGGACAGGGGGCGAACGGGGAGCTGTTTTTT.

The chain employs TRBV15 and TRBJ1-1; no clear D. V lost 2 bases and J 2 bases, leaving 15 bases between the germline ends. This CDR3 contains 16 residues. Germline CDR1 LNHNV, CDR2 YYDKDF (reference sequence). CDR3 loop: CATSRPPVGINTEAFF. The CDR3 DNA reads TGTGCCACCAGCAGACCCCCGGTAGGGATTAACACTGAAGCTTTCTTT.

This sequence joins TRBV6-5 and TRBJ1-1; 7 bases agree with TRBD1. Germline CDR1 and CDR2: MNHEY and SVGAGI. The V and J ends lost 5 bases and 7 bases, in that order; junction bases with no gene match: 4. The CDR3 totals 12 residues. The CDR3 loop reads CASSPGGGEAFF. In nucleotides, the CDR3 is TGTGCCAGCAGTCCAGGGGGGGGTGAAGCTTTCTTT.

V and J are TRBV5-6 and TRBJ1-1; D remains unclear. CDR1 is SGHDT, CDR2 YYEEEE, per germline. CDR3 length equals 14 residues. Trimming stripped 0 bases from V and 1 base from J, with 7 bases between. Here the CDR3 DNA reads TGTGCCAGCAGCTTGGTTAGCCCGAACACTGAAGCTTTCTTT. The encoded protein is CASSLVSPNTEAFF.

The chain has TRBV6-1 and TRBJ1-4; D is perhaps TRBD1 (5 bases). The CDR3 runs 14 residues. CDR1 is MNHNS, CDR2 SASEGT, per germline. V shed 6 bases and J shed 8 bases, with 16 bases lying between them. DNA for the CDR3: TGTGCCAGCAGACCCAGGGCCGTACGGGAAAAACTGTTTTTT. Residues: CASRPRAVREKLFF.

V gene TRBV6-1 combines with J gene TRBJ1-1; the D is unclear. This CDR3 region has 12 residues. The V gene's germline CDR1 is MNHNS and CDR2 SASEGT. V was clipped by 10 bases and J by 6 bases, with 15 bases between them. CDR3 loop: CATSEVVPEAFF. CDR3 bases: TGTGCCACATCGGAGGTTGTTCCTGAAGCTTTCTTT.

This clone was recorded only once. The CDR3: CASSLGATPQAFF. The CDR3 coding sequence is TGTGCCAGTAGTCTAGGGGCCACACCCCAAGCTTTCTTT. The chain couples TRBV19 to TRBJ1-1; perhaps TRBD1 as D (5 bases). CDR1 and CDR2 from the germline V gene are LNHDA and SQIVND (reference sequence). V lost 5 bases, J lost 9 bases, and 16 bases lay in between. The CDR3 covers 13 residues.

This clone has only one observation. The chain combines TRBV6-1 with TRBJ2-1; TRBD1 aligns across 7 bases. The CDR3 length is 13 residues. Unmatched junction bases numbered 2, after V lost 7 bases and J lost 2 bases. The V gene's germline CDR1 is MNHNS and CDR2 SASEGT. The CDR3 spells CASNTGAYNEQFF. The DNA of the CDR3 is TGTGCCAGCAACACAGGGGCCTACAATGAGCAGTTCTTC.